The 21 T cell receptor beta chains below come from one sample, sequenced in a study of T cells in Graves' hyperthyroidism and ophthalmopathy (dated by TCRdb to the late 2010s). The library came from multiplex PCR. The sequencing machine was an Illumina HiSeq 2000. The TCR beta CDR3 regions were amplified from the RNA transcripts. A first-round RT-PCR of the TCR CDR3 used the HTBI primer set with the Qiagen OneStep RT-PCR kit. Starting from the raw public reads, TCRdb applied fastp trimming at Q25, assembled clones with MiXCR and retained in-frame beta chains. Rows are unified per CDR3 protein, each entry keeping the most common DNA and genes. The sample records 600,000 to 900,000 distinct CDR3 sequences, about a sixth of which are singletons. Around 7.7% of the sample rests with the top ten. Sequencing was carried out using blood. Receptors originate from a man between 18 and 35 years old with Graves' hyperthyroidism.

This clonotype was counted at least ten times. This rearrangement joins TRBV28 to TRBJ2-1, with a weak D call TRBD2 (7 bases). The CDR3 is made up of 14 amino acids. The ends were cut back, 10 bases at V and 7 bases at J, with 20 bases in the middle. Germline V lookup: CDR1 MDHEN, CDR2 SYDVKM. CDR3 DNA: TGTGCCATTGTCCTGGCGGGGGCTCGGAATGAGCAGTTCTTC. Protein sequence: CAIVLAGARNEQFF.

This clonotype was observed a few times. The J gene is TRBJ1-3, the V gene TRBV2; D unclear. The germline V gene encodes CDR1 SNHLY and CDR2 FYNNEI. Trimming left V 7 bases short and J 2 bases short, with 15 bases between. The CDR3 loop spans 15 amino acids. The DNA of the CDR3 is TGTGCCAGCACCCCACCTGGGAATACTGGAAACACCATATATTTT. Its translation is CASTPPGNTGNTIYF.

The chain links TRBV9 to TRBJ2-1, with 9 positions matching TRBD1. The CDR3 extends over 15 amino acids. Trimming removed 2 bases from V and 5 bases from J; junction bases left unmatched: 5. Germline CDR1 and CDR2: SGDLS and YYNGEE. CDR3 coding DNA: TGTGCCAGCAGCGTGGCGGGACAGGGTGACAATGAGCAGTTCTTC. This gives the protein CASSVAGQGDNEQFF.

This clonotype was detected ten times or more. This sequence joins TRBV10-3 and TRBJ2-5; a possible D gene is TRBD1 (6 bases). The germline CDR1 and CDR2 sequences are ENHRY and SYGVKD. V was trimmed by 4 bases and J by 1 base, leaving 7 bases between them. The length of the CDR3 is 13 residues. For the CDR3, the DNA is TGTGCCATCAGTGGGGACACCCAAGAGACCCAGTACTTC. Translating it yields CAISGDTQETQYF.

This clonotype was detected ten times or more. This sequence joins TRBV7-3 and TRBJ2-1; 11 positions agree with TRBD2. The CDR3 spans 15 residues. Germline assignment: CDR1 SGHTA and CDR2 FQGTGA. Unmatched junction bases numbered 7, after V lost 5 bases and J lost 7 bases. This CDR3 reads CASSPLAGGMNEQFF. The CDR3 region has the DNA TGTGCCAGCAGCCCCCTAGCGGGAGGTATGAATGAGCAGTTCTTC.

This clonotype was picked up many times. The chain couples TRBV20-1 to TRBJ1-1; 8 bases fit TRBD1. Germline CDR1 and CDR2: DFQATT and SNEGSKA (reference sequence). This CDR3 comprises 13 residues. The trim removed 5 bases at V and 4 bases at J, leaving 6 bases unmatched. The CDR3, as DNA: TGCAGTGCTGCCCGGACAGGGTCCACTGAAGCTTTCTTT. It codes for CSAARTGSTEAFF.

This clonotype appeared many times. This chain links TRBV5-5 with TRBJ2-1, with TRBD1 identical over 12 bases. The CDR3 consists of 15 residues. Germline CDR1 SGHKS, CDR2 YYEKEE (reference sequence). The V and J ends lost 4 bases and 8 bases, in that order; junction bases with no gene match: 7. Here the CDR3 reads CASSPGTGGEDEQFF. For the CDR3, the DNA is TGTGCCAGCAGCCCGGGGACAGGGGGCGAGGATGAGCAGTTCTTC. The whole variable domain, remainder taken from reference TRBV5-5 and TRBJ2-1, is DAGVTQSPTHLIKTRGQQVTLRCSPISGHKSVSWYQQVLGQGPQFIFQYYEKEERGRGNFPDRFSARQFPNYSSELNVNALLLGDSALYLCASSPGTGGEDEQFFGPGTRLTVL.

This clonotype has at least ten counts. The gene calls are TRBV28 and TRBJ2-3; D not resolved. This CDR3 has 14 amino acids. Trimming took off 6 bases at V and 0 bases at J, with 10 bases between the two ends. Germline CDR1 and CDR2: MDHEN and SYDVKM. The CDR3 spells CASSHPGSTDTQYF. The CDR3 region has the DNA TGTGCCAGCAGCCACCCCGGCAGCACAGATACGCAGTATTTT.

The chain joins TRBV7-2 to TRBJ1-6; 12 positions match TRBD1. Trimming took 4 bases from V and 15 from J; bases not matched to a gene: 7. The V gene's germline CDR1 is SGHTA and CDR2 FQGNSA. The CDR3 totals 14 residues. The CDR3 sequence is CASSYRDRGQLLHF. Here the CDR3 DNA reads TGTGCCAGCAGCTACCGGGACAGGGGGCAGCTCCTCCACTTT.

A few counts support this clonotype. V is TRBV9 and J is TRBJ2-1, with 11 nucleotides matching TRBD2. CDR1 and CDR2 (germline): SGDLS, YYNGEE. This CDR3 has 17 residues. The junction had 12 bases not matched to a gene; V was cut back by 4 bases and J by 6 bases. CDR3 coding DNA: TGTGCCAGCAGCTACGGGGTTCGGCTAGCGGGAGGCAATGAGCAGTTCTTC. Residues: CASSYGVRLAGGNEQFF. The complete variable domain, with remaining parts taken from reference TRBV9 and TRBJ2-1, reads DSGVTQTPKHLITATGQRVTLRCSPRSGDLSVYWYQQSLDQGLQFLIQYYNGEERAKGNILERFSAQQFPDLHSELNLSSLELGDSALYFCASSYGVRLAGGNEQFFGPGTRLTVL.

This clonotype was counted at least ten times. This chain connects TRBV12-3 or TRBV12-4 to TRBJ1-1; D remains ambiguous. The V gene lost 3 bases and the J gene lost 0 bases, with 5 bases spanning the gap. The CDR3 extends over 13 amino acids. The DNA for the CDR3 is TGTGCCAGCAGTTTGATAATGAACACTGAAGCTTTCTTT. This codes for CASSLIMNTEAFF.

This clonotype was seen ten or more times. The CDR3 sequence is CASSSLRENTGELFF. CDR3 nucleotide sequence: TGTGCCAGCAGCTCCTTACGGGAGAACACCGGGGAGCTGTTTTTT. This sequence joins TRBV11-2 and TRBJ2-2, with a tentative D call TRBD2 (5 bases). The CDR3 extends over 15 amino acids. Trimming took off 4 bases at V and 1 base at J, with 10 bases between the two ends. Germline assignment: CDR1 SGHAT and CDR2 FQNNGV.

This rearrangement joins TRBV4-2 to TRBJ2-2; a weak D match, TRBD1 (6 bases). The V gene's germline CDR1 is LGHNA and CDR2 YNFKEQ. Trimming cost V 3 bases and J 5 bases, with 10 bases left between them. The CDR3 runs to 14 residues. DNA for the CDR3: TGTGCCAGCAGCCATCCGAGGGGGACCGGGGAGCTGTTTTTT. As protein: CASSHPRGTGELFF.

V and J are TRBV7-3 and TRBJ2-7; tentative D call: TRBD2 (5 bases). Germline lookup yields CDR1 SGHTA and CDR2 FQGTGA. The CDR3 consists of 12 residues. V gave up 8 bases and J gave up 7 bases, with 15 bases separating them. CDR3 sequence reads: CASALGSGEQYF. The CDR3, as DNA: TGTGCCAGCGCTCTGGGGTCGGGGGAGCAGTACTTC.

This clonotype has a count of ten or more. The chain couples TRBV6-1 to TRBJ1-1, with no clear D. CDR3 size: 13 residues. Germline V gene sequence: CDR1 MNHNS, CDR2 SASEGT. V lost 1 base and J lost 2, with 5 bases in between. The CDR3 sequence: CASSEVYNTEAFF. The CDR3 DNA sequence: TGTGCCAGCAGTGAAGTGTATAACACTGAAGCTTTCTTT.

The sample holds many counts of this clonotype. The chain recombines TRBV20-1 with TRBJ2-1, with D tentatively TRBD1 or TRBD2 (6 bases each). The germline V gene encodes CDR1 DFQATT and CDR2 SNEGSKA (reference sequence). V dropped 3 bases and J dropped 9 bases, with 18 bases sitting between them. The CDR3 contains 14 residues. CDR3 in amino acids: CSASTGLLRGEQFF. The CDR3, as DNA: TGCAGTGCTAGTACGGGACTGCTCAGGGGTGAGCAGTTCTTC.

The chain couples TRBV4-1 to TRBJ2-7; no firm D call. CDR3 size: 16 residues. Trimming left V 3 bases short and J 7 bases short, with 22 bases between. The germline V gene has CDR1 MGHRA and CDR2 YSYEKL. The CDR3 here is CASSQVGSGGLEEQYF. The CDR3 coding sequence is TGCGCCAGCAGCCAGGTGGGGTCCGGTGGGCTGGAGGAGCAGTACTTC.

This clonotype was seen many times. The CDR3 sequence is CASSPGQGESGYTF. For the CDR3, the DNA is TGTGCCAGTTCCCCGGGACAGGGGGAGAGCGGCTACACCTTC. The J gene is TRBJ1-2, the V gene TRBV28; 11 bases line up with TRBD1. Germline assignment: CDR1 MDHEN and CDR2 SYDVKM. V lost 9 bases to trimming and J lost 8 bases; unmatched junction nucleotides: 11. The CDR3 is 14 amino acids.

This chain joins TRBV6-1 and TRBJ1-5; 7 positions match TRBD1. J gave up 0 bases and V 8 bases, and 7 bases lay outside the gene matches. The germline gives CDR1 MNHNS, CDR2 SASEGT. The CDR3 totals 15 residues. The CDR3 region has the DNA TGTGCCAGCGAAACGGACAGGCATAGCAATCAGCCCCAGCATTTT. It is translated as CASETDRHSNQPQHF.

The chain combines TRBV30 with TRBJ1-5, with unresolved D. V was shortened by 1 base and J by 2 bases, with 15 bases between the two germline ends. The CDR3 contains 16 residues. Germline V CDR1 and CDR2: GTSNPN, SVGIG (reference sequence). The CDR3 loop is CAWSDTRVIGNQPQHF. CDR3 DNA: TGTGCCTGGAGTGATACGAGGGTAATAGGCAATCAGCCCCAGCATTTT.

This rearrangement joins TRBV28 to TRBJ2-7; 15 positions match TRBD2. The CDR3 extends over 15 amino acids. V was pared by 3 bases and J by 6 bases, with 3 bases of the junction left unmatched. Germline CDR1 is MDHEN and CDR2 is SYDVKM. The CDR3 coding sequence is TGTGCCAGCAGTTTCGTGGGACTAGCGGGAGGCGAGCAGTACTTC. As protein: CASSFVGLAGGEQYF. Supplemented by reference TRBV28 and TRBJ2-7, the full variable domain reads DVKVTQSSRYLVKRTGEKVFLECVQDMDHENMFWYRQDPGLGLRLIYFSYDVKMKEKGDIPEGYSVSREKKERFSLILESASTNQTSMYLCASSFVGLAGGEQYFGPGTRLTVT.